The entry below gives a single TCR beta chain sequence along with its context. The data belong to a study of T cell changes during pregnancy in multiple sclerosis. Method: immunoSEQ multiplex PCR; TCRdb's copy keeps in-frame clones and lacks some. The data hold just under 100,000 clones, with around 93% observed a single time. The material sequenced was peripheral blood, taken after pregnancy. The clonotype comes from a female donor with multiple sclerosis, enrolled in a pregnancy study.

The CDR3 region is CANNTGISEHEKLFF. The CDR3 DNA follows: TGTGCCAACAACACCGGGATCTCAGAGCATGAAAAACTGTTTTTT. The chain carries TRBV19 and TRBJ1-4; D gene uncertain. CDR1 and CDR2 (germline): LNHDA, SQIVND (reference sequence). The CDR3 runs to 15 residues. Deletions cut 10 bases from V and 6 bases from J, with 21 bases between. The whole variable domain, remainder taken from reference TRBV19 and TRBJ1-4, is DGGITQSPKYLFRKEGQNVTLSCEQNLNHDAMYWYRQDPGQGLRLIYYSQIVNDFQKGDIAEGYSVSREKKESFPLTVTSAQKNPTAFYLCANNTGISEHEKLFFGSGTQLSVL.